Following are 19 T cell receptor beta chains from one sample sequenced in a study of PD-L1 blockade in urothelial cancer. The method was immunoSEQ multiplex PCR; TCRdb's version includes in-frame clones alone and lacks a portion of them. The sample includes around 46,000 clones, around 89% seen only once; the top ten take 2% to 3%. This sample's time point: peripheral blood 6 weeks after treatment start. The sample in question was PBMCs, obtained around atezolizumab (anti-PD-L1) treatment. All receptors come from a man between 60 and 70 years old with urothelial cancer.

This chain links TRBV19 with TRBJ2-7, with 10 bases identical to TRBD2. Trimming removed 3 bases from V and 6 bases from J; junction bases left unmatched: 5. CDR1 is LNHDA and CDR2 is SQIVND in the germline V gene (reference sequence). The CDR3 runs 14 residues. The CDR3 protein is CASSISAGGLEQYF. The CDR3 coding sequence is TGTGCCAGTAGTATCTCAGCGGGGGGGCTCGAGCAGTACTTC.

The V call is TRBV28, the J call TRBJ1-5; a possible D gene is TRBD1 (6 bases). The CDR3 is 15 amino acids. Trimming left V 4 bases short and J 4 bases short, with 14 bases between. Germline CDR1 and CDR2: MDHEN and SYDVKM. CDR3 sequence: CASSYYDRPNQPQHF. As DNA, the CDR3 is TGTGCCAGCAGTTACTACGACAGGCCGAATCAGCCCCAGCATTTT.

The chain joins TRBV28 to TRBJ2-3; 9 nucleotides match TRBD1. CDR3 length: 17 amino acids. The J segment lost 3 bases and the V segment lost 6 bases, leaving 13 bases of the junction unmatched. CDR1 is MDHEN, CDR2 SYDVKM, per germline. CDR3 protein: CASRLGDRAGRTDTQYF. The DNA of the CDR3 is TGTGCCAGCAGGCTGGGGGACAGGGCAGGGAGGACAGATACGCAGTATTTT. Full variable domain (rest looked up from reference TRBV28 and TRBJ2-3): DVKVTQSSRYLVKRTGEKVFLECVQDMDHENMFWYRQDPGLGLRLIYFSYDVKMKEKGDIPEGYSVSREKKERFSLILESASTNQTSMYLCASRLGDRAGRTDTQYFGPGTRLTVL.

The chain has TRBV28 and TRBJ2-5, with 14 positions matching TRBD2. Losses at the gene ends were 4 bases for V and 3 bases for J; bases not matched to a gene: 7. Germline V gene sequence: CDR1 MDHEN, CDR2 SYDVKM. This CDR3 spans 17 amino acids. The DNA for the CDR3 is TGTGCCAGCAGTTCCCCCGGACTAGCGGGAGGCGAAGAGACCCAGTACTTC. Translating it yields CASSSPGLAGGEETQYF.

V is TRBV30 and J is TRBJ2-7, with a tentative D call TRBD2 (6 bases). V was cut by 3 bases and J by 6 bases, with 21 bases left in between. The CDR3 is made up of 15 amino acids. The germline V gene encodes CDR1 GTSNPN and CDR2 SVGIG (reference sequence). The CDR3 DNA sequence: TGTGCCTGGAGAGGGTTTCATCTGGGGGGATCCGAGCAGTACTTC. The encoded protein is CAWRGFHLGGSEQYF.

The genes are TRBV5-1 and TRBJ1-2; D is possibly TRBD1 (5 bases). The V end was cut by 4 bases, the J end by 4 bases, with 14 bases between. CDR3 length equals 14 residues. Germline V gene sequence: CDR1 SGHRS, CDR2 YFSETQ. CDR3 in amino acids: CASSPVGGGYGYTF. The CDR3 nucleotides are TGCGCCAGCAGCCCGGTCGGGGGGGGCTATGGCTACACCTTC.

The rearrangement uses TRBV19 and TRBJ2-6; D perhaps matches TRBD2 (5 bases). CDR3 length: 16 amino acids. Trimming shortened V by 1 base and J by 4 bases, and 11 bases separated the two germline ends. CDR1 is LNHDA, CDR2 SQIVND, per germline (reference sequence). CDR3 amino acids: CASSIGRRTGANVLTF. Here the CDR3 DNA reads TGTGCCAGTAGTATAGGGAGGCGTACCGGGGCCAACGTCCTGACTTTC.

V gene TRBV5-6 combines with J gene TRBJ2-3; TRBD1 matches at 10 bases. With V trimmed by 2 bases and J by 8 bases, 8 bases remained unmatched. The CDR3 has 15 amino acids. Looked up from germline, CDR1 is SGHDT and CDR2 is YYEEEE. The CDR3 protein is CASSLGTGVFGTQYF. CDR3 nucleotide sequence: TGTGCCAGCAGCTTAGGGACAGGGGTGTTCGGTACGCAGTATTTT.

A single count supports this clone. J is TRBJ2-7 and V is TRBV9; 9 positions agree with TRBD1. The CDR3 is 14 residues long. Germline CDR1 reads SGDLS; CDR2 reads YYNGEE. Trimming took 3 bases from V and 5 from J; bases not matched to a gene: 6. CDR3 sequence: CASSARDRENEQYF. DNA of the CDR3: TGTGCCAGCAGCGCCCGGGACAGGGAAAACGAGCAGTACTTC.

This rearrangement joins TRBV2 to TRBJ2-7, with a possible D match to TRBD1 (5 bases). The V and J ends lost 6 bases and 3 bases respectively, with 18 bases between them. Germline assignment: CDR1 SNHLY and CDR2 FYNNEI. The CDR3 consists of 15 residues. The CDR3 bases are TGTGCCAGCAGCGCCAGGGCGGTGCGTCTCTACGAGCAGTACTTC. Its protein is CASSARAVRLYEQYF. The variable domain in full, with the rest retrieved from reference TRBV2 and TRBJ2-7, is EPEVTQTPSHQVTQMGQEVILRCVPISNHLYFYWYRQILGQKVEFLVSFYNNEISEKSEIFDDQFSVERPDGSNFTLKIRSTKLEDSAMYFCASSARAVRLYEQYFGPGTRLTVT.

This chain links TRBV5-6 with TRBJ1-1, with 8 nucleotides matching TRBD1. Looked up from germline, CDR1 is SGHDT and CDR2 is YYEEEE. The CDR3 is made up of 14 amino acids. The V gene end was trimmed by 1 base and the J gene end by 1 base; junction bases not matched to a gene: 0. CDR3 coding DNA: TGTGCCAGCAGCTTGACAGGGGGGAACACTGAAGCTTTCTTT. Protein product: CASSLTGGNTEAFF.

This clone showed up just a few times. This CDR3 reads CASSSQDGDYEQYF. CDR3 nucleotides: TGTGCCAGCAGCTCGCAGGACGGGGACTACGAGCAGTACTTC. The rearrangement joins TRBV7-6 to TRBJ2-7, with D possibly matching TRBD2 (5 bases). The CDR3 consists of 14 residues. Deletions cut 4 bases from V and 3 bases from J, with 13 bases between. The germline V gene has CDR1 SGHVS and CDR2 FNYEAQ.

This clone was recorded once. CDR3: CASSHDRNVETQYF. The CDR3 DNA reads as TGTGCCAGCAGCCACGACAGAAACGTAGAGACCCAGTACTTC. This chain uses TRBV14 with TRBJ2-5, with a tentative D call TRBD1 (5 bases). This CDR3 has 14 residues. In germline, CDR1 is SGHDN, CDR2 FVKESK. V was cut by 3 bases and J by 4 bases, with 12 bases left in between.

The chain links TRBV19 to TRBJ2-7, with 10 bases lining up with TRBD1. V was pared by 4 bases and J by 6 bases, with 6 bases of the junction left unmatched. The CDR3 has 14 amino acids. Germline V gives CDR1 LNHDA, CDR2 SQIVND (reference sequence). The CDR3 coding sequence is TGTGCCAGTAGTAGCGGGACAGGGGCCTCCGAGCAGTACTTC. Translating gives CASSSGTGASEQYF.

The table lists this clone with a count of one. The chain recombines TRBV5-6 with TRBJ1-2, with TRBD1 matching over 7 bases. Germline loops: CDR1 SGHDT, CDR2 YYEEEE. This CDR3 comprises 15 residues. V shed 2 bases and J 3 bases; nucleotides not matched to a gene: 7. CDR3 residues: CASSFFNDRDYGYTF. The CDR3 region has the DNA TGTGCCAGCAGCTTTTTCAATGACAGGGACTATGGCTACACCTTC.

This clone was seen only a few times. The CDR3 region has the DNA TGTGCCAGCAGCCAAGCTGGCGGGGGCTCCTACAATGAGCAGTTCTTC. Protein sequence: CASSQAGGGSYNEQFF. The J gene is TRBJ2-1, the V gene TRBV4-2; 7 nucleotides line up with TRBD2. The germline V gene encodes CDR1 LGHNA and CDR2 YNFKEQ. The CDR3 is made up of 16 amino acids. V trimming: 1 base; J trimming: 0 bases; junction bases outside the gene matches: 3.

This rearrangement joins TRBV12-2 to TRBJ2-7; the tabulated D call, TRBD2, remains unverified against the DNA. TRBV12-2 is labeled a pseudogene. The CDR3 sequence is 16 residues long. CDR3 in DNA: TGTGCAAGTCGCTTACTGACTCGGAGGGCCCCCTACGAGCAGTACTTC. This encodes CASRLLTRRAPYEQYF.

This clone was observed a single time. The chain joins TRBV5-5 to TRBJ1-2; D call uncertain. V was clipped by 4 bases and J by 4 bases, with 14 bases between them. This CDR3 spans 14 amino acids. Germline assignment: CDR1 SGHKS and CDR2 YYEKEE (reference sequence). The CDR3 sequence: CASSPEDLPYGYTF. CDR3 bases: TGTGCCAGCAGCCCGGAGGACCTCCCCTATGGCTACACCTTC. The full variable domain, rest sourced from reference TRBV5-5 and TRBJ1-2, is DAGVTQSPTHLIKTRGQQVTLRCSPISGHKSVSWYQQVLGQGPQFIFQYYEKEERGRGNFPDRFSARQFPNYSSELNVNALLLGDSALYLCASSPEDLPYGYTFGSGTRLTVV.

This clone was seen just once. This chain joins TRBV27 and TRBJ1-1; D ambiguous. From germline, CDR1 is MNHEY and CDR2 SMNVEV (reference sequence). This CDR3 contains 14 residues. V was cut by 2 bases and J by 6 bases, with 13 bases left in between. The CDR3 loop reads CASSLKPLGPEAFF. The CDR3 nucleotides read TGTGCCAGCAGTTTAAAACCCCTGGGCCCTGAAGCTTTCTTT.